This passage covers 20 T cell receptor beta chains from one sample sequenced in a study of cytomegalovirus exposure and HLA in healthy donors. The PCR used 60 Vbeta and 13 Jbeta primers. TCRdb's table, derived via immunoSEQ multiplex PCR, lists solely in-frame clones and lacks some. The sample has around 65,000 clones, approximately 72% seen once. The material sequenced was PBMCs. Receptors originate from a woman in her thirties in good health and CMV-seropositive.

The rearrangement uses TRBV6-5 and TRBJ1-4; no clear D. Germline V gives CDR1 MNHEY, CDR2 SVGAGI. Trimming removed 5 bases from V and 10 bases from J, with 17 bases in between. The CDR3 is 14 residues long. The DNA of the CDR3 is TGTGCCAGCAGTCTCCGGTCCTCCGAGGGAAAACTGTTTTTT. This codes for CASSLRSSEGKLFF.

The V call is TRBV11-1, the J call TRBJ2-5; D unresolved. V dropped 3 bases and J dropped 4 bases, with 6 bases sitting between them. The CDR3 totals 12 residues. Looked up from germline, CDR1 is SGHAT and CDR2 is FQDESV (reference sequence). The CDR3 DNA reads TGTGCCAGCAGCTTTCTCCCAGAGACCCAGTACTTC. Protein: CASSFLPETQYF.

This CDR3 reads CAISAHYNEQFF. In nucleotides, the CDR3 is TGTGCCATCAGTGCCCATTACAATGAGCAGTTCTTC. This chain uses TRBV10-3 with TRBJ2-1; D unclear. Germline CDR1 ENHRY, CDR2 SYGVKD. The CDR3 totals 12 residues. V gave up 4 bases and J gave up 4 bases, with 5 bases separating them.

A single count supports this clone. This specimen includes other DNA sequences encoding the same CDR3. The chain couples TRBV15 to TRBJ1-1; D gene uncertain. CDR1 and CDR2 from the germline V gene are LNHNV and YYDKDF (reference sequence). The CDR3 is 13 residues long. The V and J ends lost 1 base and 1 base respectively, with 4 bases between them. CDR3 sequence reads: CATSRGQNTEAFF. CDR3 sequence (DNA): TGTGCCACCAGCAGAGGACAGAACACTGAAGCTTTCTTT.

The chain links TRBV6-5 to TRBJ1-2, with D unresolved. CDR1 MNHEY and CDR2 SVGAGI come from the germline V gene. This CDR3 is built from 14 residues. V was shortened by 2 bases and J by 4 bases, with 11 bases between the two germline ends. The CDR3 sequence: CASSYAPEIYGYTF. As DNA, the CDR3 is TGTGCCAGCAGTTACGCGCCCGAGATCTATGGCTACACCTTC.

The V gene is TRBV19, the J gene TRBJ2-1; unclear D gene. The germline gives CDR1 LNHDA, CDR2 SQIVND (reference sequence). The V end was cut by 5 bases, the J end by 8 bases, with 13 bases between. This CDR3 region has 13 residues. CDR3 sequence (DNA): TGTGCCAGTAGTTCAACGGGTCGGCATGAGCAGTTCTTC. Translation: CASSSTGRHEQFF.

The chain joins TRBV28 to TRBJ2-7, with no clear D. V dropped 3 bases and J dropped 3 bases, with 9 bases sitting between them. This CDR3 is built from 13 residues. The V gene's germline CDR1 is MDHEN and CDR2 SYDVKM. CDR3 sequence reads: CASSLAVIYEQYF. CDR3 DNA sequence: TGTGCCAGCAGTTTGGCCGTAATCTACGAGCAGTACTTC.

This clone showed up just a few times. V and J are TRBV6-5 and TRBJ2-7; the match to TRBD2 covers 7 bases. The germline CDR1 and CDR2 sequences are MNHEY and SVGAGI. Trimming took 4 bases from V and 3 from J; bases not matched to a gene: 3. The CDR3 has 13 amino acids. The CDR3 protein is CASSFGGSYEQYF. In DNA, the CDR3 is TGTGCCAGCAGTTTTGGCGGGAGCTACGAGCAGTACTTC.

The rearrangement uses TRBV15 and TRBJ1-3, with D unclear. Germline V lookup: CDR1 LNHNV, CDR2 YYDKDF (reference sequence). The CDR3 spans 14 residues. Trimming removed 8 bases from V and 0 bases from J, with 11 bases in between. The CDR3 sequence: CATRRTSSGNTIYF. As DNA, the CDR3 is TGTGCCACCCGAAGAACCAGCTCTGGAAACACCATATATTTT.

The rearrangement joins TRBV7-2 to TRBJ2-2; the match to TRBD2 covers 13 bases. The V gene end was trimmed by 5 bases and the J gene end by 5 bases; junction bases not matched to a gene: 5. Germline CDR1 is SGHTA and CDR2 is FQGNSA. The CDR3 consists of 16 residues. The chain's CDR3 is CASSPGLAGVTGELFF. The DNA for the CDR3 is TGTGCCAGCAGCCCTGGACTAGCGGGAGTTACCGGGGAGCTGTTTTTT.

This chain connects TRBV9 to TRBJ2-3; D possibly corresponds to TRBD1 (6 bases). V dropped 0 bases and J dropped 2 bases, with 10 bases sitting between them. The CDR3 is 15 amino acids. Germline V gene sequence: CDR1 SGDLS, CDR2 YYNGEE. The CDR3 DNA reads as TGTGCCAGCAGCGTAGAGGGGGACCTCACAGATACGCAGTATTTT. Translated: CASSVEGDLTDTQYF.

This clone was seen ten or more times. The chain's CDR3 is CASSLAMSGNSYEQYF. CDR3 sequence (DNA): TGTGCCAGCAGTTTAGCGATGAGCGGGAACTCCTACGAGCAGTACTTC. This chain joins TRBV28 and TRBJ2-7; 7 bases match TRBD2. The J segment lost 0 bases and the V segment lost 2 bases, leaving 7 bases of the junction unmatched. CDR1 and CDR2 from the germline V gene are MDHEN and SYDVKM. The CDR3 totals 16 residues.

This clone was found a few times. Additional DNA sequences in this sample encode the identical CDR3. V usage is TRBV5-6 and J usage is TRBJ1-5, with D perhaps matching TRBD1 (5 bases). This CDR3 has 13 amino acids. Germline CDR1 is SGHDT and CDR2 is YYEEEE. V was shortened by 4 bases and J by 7 bases, with 12 bases between the two germline ends. CDR3 nucleotides: TGTGCCAGCAGCCCTGGGGGGAGGCAGCCCCAGCATTTT. The encoded protein is CASSPGGRQPQHF.

This clone was seen only a few times. The rearrangement joins TRBV28 to TRBJ1-2; D might be TRBD1 (6 bases). V dropped 3 bases and J dropped 2 bases, with 19 bases sitting between them. The germline gives CDR1 MDHEN, CDR2 SYDVKM. CDR3 size: 17 residues. CDR3 bases: TGTGCCAGCAGTTTGGGATTGGGGGGGCAAGGCAACTATGGCTACACCTTC. Translating it yields CASSLGLGGQGNYGYTF.

V gene TRBV19 combines with J gene TRBJ1-5; D unclear. Trimming took 6 bases from V and 3 from J, leaving 12 bases between them. Germline assignment: CDR1 LNHDA and CDR2 SQIVND (reference sequence). The CDR3 covers 14 residues. DNA of the CDR3: TGTGCCAGTAGGGCGAGACATTACAATCAGCCCCAGCATTTT. Its protein is CASRARHYNQPQHF.

V is TRBV19 and J is TRBJ1-5, with D possibly being TRBD1 (6 bases). Per germline, CDR1 LNHDA and CDR2 SQIVND (reference sequence). With 5 bases removed from V and 5 bases from J, the gap between germline ends came to 19 bases. CDR3 length equals 16 residues. CDR3 loop: CASSVIQGARDQPQHF. The CDR3, as DNA: TGTGCCAGTAGTGTCATACAGGGCGCCAGGGATCAGCCCCAGCATTTT.

This clone was picked up one time. The chain is built from TRBV21-1 and TRBJ1-2; the D call in the table, TRBD1, was not verified against the DNA. TRBV21-1 counts as a pseudogene. There are 18 residues in the CDR3. In DNA, the CDR3 is TGTGCCAGCAGCAAAGCGCGGGACAGGGTGTCACCCCCCGTTGGCTACACCTTC. Translating it yields CASSKARDRVSPPVGYTF.

This clone was observed a handful of times. This chain uses TRBV7-2 with TRBJ2-7; 8 bases match TRBD2. Per germline, CDR1 SGHTA and CDR2 FQGNSA. The CDR3 totals 12 residues. V shed 5 bases, J shed 3 bases, and the junction held 0 bases outside the gene matches. Here the CDR3 DNA reads TGTGCCAGCAGCGGGACTAGCTACGAGCAGTACTTC. Residues: CASSGTSYEQYF.

This chain connects TRBV7-8 to TRBJ2-7, with 7 nucleotides matching TRBD2. The CDR3 is 13 residues long. V lost 3 bases to trimming and J lost 7 bases; unmatched junction nucleotides: 6. Germline V gives CDR1 SGHVS, CDR2 FQNEAQ. CDR3 residues: CASSFDGEGEQYF. CDR3 bases: TGTGCCAGCAGCTTTGATGGGGAGGGGGAGCAGTACTTC.

The chain joins TRBV4-2 to TRBJ1-3; 7 nucleotides agree with TRBD1. The CDR3 totals 21 residues. J was trimmed by 0 bases and V by 0 bases; bases with no gene match: 17. Germline CDR1 reads LGHNA; CDR2 reads YNFKEQ. CDR3 nucleotide sequence: TGTGCCAGCAGCCAAGAGGGGATATCGAGGGGGCGGCTGAGCTCTGGAAACACCATATATTTT. This encodes CASSQEGISRGRLSSGNTIYF.